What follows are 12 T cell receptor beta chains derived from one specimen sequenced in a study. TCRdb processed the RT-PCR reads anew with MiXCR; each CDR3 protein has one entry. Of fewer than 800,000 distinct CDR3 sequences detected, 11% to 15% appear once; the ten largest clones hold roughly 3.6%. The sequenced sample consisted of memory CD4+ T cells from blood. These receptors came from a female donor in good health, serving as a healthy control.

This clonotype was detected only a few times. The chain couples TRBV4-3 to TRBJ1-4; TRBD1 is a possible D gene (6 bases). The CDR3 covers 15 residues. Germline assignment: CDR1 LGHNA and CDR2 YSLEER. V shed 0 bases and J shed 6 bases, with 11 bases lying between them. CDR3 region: CASSQERGYDEKLFF. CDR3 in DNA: TGCGCCAGCAGCCAAGAGAGGGGGTATGATGAAAAACTGTTTTTT.

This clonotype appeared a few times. In DNA form, the CDR3 reads TGTGCCACCAGCAGAGCCCAGACCCAGAACACTGAAGCTTTCTTT. This gives the protein CATSRAQTQNTEAFF. This chain links TRBV15 with TRBJ1-1; no clear D gene. CDR1 LNHNV and CDR2 YYDKDF come from the germline V gene (reference sequence). Trimming stripped 1 base from V and 1 base from J, with 10 bases between. CDR3 length: 15 amino acids.

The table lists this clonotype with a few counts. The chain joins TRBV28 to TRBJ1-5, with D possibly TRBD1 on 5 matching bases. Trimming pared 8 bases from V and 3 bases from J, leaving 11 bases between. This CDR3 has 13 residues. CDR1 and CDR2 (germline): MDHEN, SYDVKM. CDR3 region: CASGRGINQPQHF. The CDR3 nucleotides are TGTGCCAGCGGGAGGGGAATCAATCAGCCCCAGCATTTT. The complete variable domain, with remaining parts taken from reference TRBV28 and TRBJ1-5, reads DVKVTQSSRYLVKRTGEKVFLECVQDMDHENMFWYRQDPGLGLRLIYFSYDVKMKEKGDIPEGYSVSREKKERFSLILESASTNQTSMYLCASGRGINQPQHFGDGTRLSIL.

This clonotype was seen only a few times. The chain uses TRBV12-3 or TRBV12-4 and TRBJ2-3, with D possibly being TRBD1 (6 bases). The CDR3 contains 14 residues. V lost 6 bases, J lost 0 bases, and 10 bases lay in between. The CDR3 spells CASRYQGSTDTQYF. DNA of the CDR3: TGTGCCAGCAGGTACCAGGGGAGCACAGATACGCAGTATTTT.

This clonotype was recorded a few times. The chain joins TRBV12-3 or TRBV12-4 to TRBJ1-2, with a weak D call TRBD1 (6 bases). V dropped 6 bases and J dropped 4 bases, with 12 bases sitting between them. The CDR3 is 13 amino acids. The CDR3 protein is CASRRLTGYGYTF. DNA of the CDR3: TGTGCCAGCAGGAGGTTGACAGGCTATGGCTACACCTTC.

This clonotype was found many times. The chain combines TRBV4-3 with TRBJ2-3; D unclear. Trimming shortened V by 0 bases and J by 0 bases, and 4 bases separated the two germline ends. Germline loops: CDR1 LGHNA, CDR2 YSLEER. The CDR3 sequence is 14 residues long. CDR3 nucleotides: TGCGCCAGCAGCCAAGAGTTCAGCACAGATACGCAGTATTTT. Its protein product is CASSQEFSTDTQYF.

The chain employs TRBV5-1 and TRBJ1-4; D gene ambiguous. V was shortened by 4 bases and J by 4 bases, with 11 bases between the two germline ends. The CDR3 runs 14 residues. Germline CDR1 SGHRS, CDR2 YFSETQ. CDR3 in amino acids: CASSLRESNEKLFF. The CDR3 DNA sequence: TGCGCCAGCAGCCTCCGGGAGAGTAATGAAAAACTGTTTTTT.

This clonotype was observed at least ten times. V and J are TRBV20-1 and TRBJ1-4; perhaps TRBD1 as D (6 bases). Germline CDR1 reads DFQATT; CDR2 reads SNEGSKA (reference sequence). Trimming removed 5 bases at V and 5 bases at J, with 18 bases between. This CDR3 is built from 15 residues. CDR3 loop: CSACNPGQGNEKLFF. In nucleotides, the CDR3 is TGCAGTGCTTGCAATCCGGGACAAGGGAATGAAAAACTGTTTTTT.

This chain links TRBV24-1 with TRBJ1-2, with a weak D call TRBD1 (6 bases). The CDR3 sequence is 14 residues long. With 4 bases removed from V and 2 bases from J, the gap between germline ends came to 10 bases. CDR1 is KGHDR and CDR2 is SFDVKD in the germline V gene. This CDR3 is CATSEPGENYGYTF. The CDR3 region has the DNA TGTGCCACCAGTGAACCAGGGGAAAACTATGGCTACACCTTC.

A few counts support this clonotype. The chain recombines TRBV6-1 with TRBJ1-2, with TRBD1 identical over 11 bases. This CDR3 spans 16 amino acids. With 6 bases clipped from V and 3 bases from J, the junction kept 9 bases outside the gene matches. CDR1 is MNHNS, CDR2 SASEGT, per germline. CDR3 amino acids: CASRPEEGQGDYGYTF. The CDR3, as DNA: TGTGCCAGCAGACCTGAGGAGGGACAGGGGGACTATGGCTACACCTTC.

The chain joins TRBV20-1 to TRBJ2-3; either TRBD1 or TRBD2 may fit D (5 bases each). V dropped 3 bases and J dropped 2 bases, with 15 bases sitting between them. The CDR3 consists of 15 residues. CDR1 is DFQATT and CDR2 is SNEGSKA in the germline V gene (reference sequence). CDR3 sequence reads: CSARSVPGTTDTQYF. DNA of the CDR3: TGCAGTGCTAGGTCGGTCCCGGGGACCACAGATACGCAGTATTTT.

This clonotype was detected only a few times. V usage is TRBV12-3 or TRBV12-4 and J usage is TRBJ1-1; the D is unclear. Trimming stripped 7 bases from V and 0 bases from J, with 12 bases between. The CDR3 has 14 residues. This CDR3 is CASIRAIMNTEAFF. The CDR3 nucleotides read TGTGCCAGCATTAGGGCCATAATGAACACTGAAGCTTTCTTT.